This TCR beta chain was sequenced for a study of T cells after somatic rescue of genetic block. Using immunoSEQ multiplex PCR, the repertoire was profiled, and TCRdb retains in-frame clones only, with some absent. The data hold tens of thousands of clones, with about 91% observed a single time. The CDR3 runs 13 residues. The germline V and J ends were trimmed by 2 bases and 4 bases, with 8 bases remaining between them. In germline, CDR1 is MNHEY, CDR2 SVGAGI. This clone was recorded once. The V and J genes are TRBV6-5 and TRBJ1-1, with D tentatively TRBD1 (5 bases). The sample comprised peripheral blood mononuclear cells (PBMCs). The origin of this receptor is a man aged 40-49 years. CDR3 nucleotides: TGTGCCAGCAGTTACACAAGGGGCACTGAAGCTTTCTTT. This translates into CASSYTRGTEAFF.